This TCR beta chain originates from a study of T cells after yellow fever vaccination. On the study more broadly: Some fractions had low cell numbers, and these were prepared with SMART-Seq v4 Ultra Low Input. Whole-study results and caveats: Reappearance after the booster was seen for most primary-vaccination clones, at 96% CD4 and 85% to 90% CD8. Researchers noted that a small share of clonotypes showed up in both CD4 and CD8 compartments.

By 5'RACE template switching, TCR cDNA was produced, with a universal primer site and UMIs added in the process. TCRdb used MiXCR to reprocess the 5' RACE reads, holding one entry per CDR3 protein. The table has around 610,000 distinct CDR3 sequences, around an eighth seen once. Germline lookup yields CDR1 LNHNV and CDR2 YYDKDF (reference sequence). The CDR3 contains 12 residues. V lost 2 bases, J lost 6 bases, and 6 bases lay in between. This clonotype was counted between two and nine times. Its antigen is unidentified. The clonotype comes from a man aged 25-45 years who received the YFV17D yellow fever vaccine. Specimen: PBMCs, collected on the day of the yellow fever booster vaccination. The gene calls are TRBV15 and TRBJ2-3; no clear D. The CDR3 loop reads CATSRRADTQYF. In DNA form, the CDR3 reads TGTGCCACCAGCAGAAGAGCTGATACGCAGTATTTT.